This T cell receptor beta chain was observed in a study of cytomegalovirus exposure and HLA in healthy donors. Primers: 60 Vbeta forward and 13 Jbeta reverse. Produced via immunoSEQ multiplex PCR; TCRdb's table is partial and in-frame only. This repertoire includes 200,000 or so clones. As to this clone: Its antigen is currently unknown.

Study-level points and caveats: Most observed TCR sequences were rare, whereas some public TCRs were detected in many donors. There were 150 to 200 TCR beta chains listed as cytomegalovirus-associated. In vitro data verified a few CMV-associated chains as specific for CMV antigens.

Trimming pared 2 bases from V and 2 bases from J, leaving 4 bases between. CDR1 SGHTA and CDR2 FQGNSA come from the germline V gene. The CDR3 extends over 12 amino acids. The TCR originated in a boy aged 5 to 17 in good health and CMV-seronegative. V usage is TRBV7-2 and J usage is TRBJ2-7; D remains ambiguous. Input material: PBMCs. Written as DNA, the CDR3 is TGTGCCAGCAGCTTAACAACCTACGAGCAGTACTTC. Translating it yields CASSLTTYEQYF.